The 6 T cell receptor beta chains in this list originate from one sample, sequenced in a study of shared T cell receptors in the human thymus (dated by TCRdb to about 2021). Libraries were made using the immunoSEQ multiplex PCR assay. TCRdb took this table from immuneACCESS and kept in-frame rearrangements with V and J called. Such tables lack part of the clones; where checked against another copy, unresolved V genes explain under half of the gap, and the rest is unexplained. In all, the sample holds about 710,000 clones, and 87% of those were seen once. Approximately 0.0097% of the sample goes to the ten largest clones. These same records also appear under a second study, on human thymus T cells.

The sample consisted of thymocytes. The source is a boy younger than two with a congenital heart defect. Donor details come from another sample of the same person, matched by shared clones.

The chain carries TRBV9 and TRBJ1-4; the D is unclear. V shed 3 bases and J shed 6 bases, with 6 bases lying between them. The CDR3 has 12 residues. Per germline, CDR1 SGDLS and CDR2 YYNGEE. In DNA, the CDR3 is TGTGCCAGCAGCGGCGAGGATGAAAAACTGTTTTTT. Residues: CASSGEDEKLFF.

The chain has TRBV28 and TRBJ2-7; 8 bases are a match to TRBD1. The CDR3 totals 15 residues. Germline CDR1 MDHEN, CDR2 SYDVKM. With V trimmed by 6 bases and J by 5 bases, 12 bases remained unmatched. The DNA for the CDR3 is TGTGCCAGCAGATTGGACAGGGTCAGCTACGACGAGCAGTACTTC. Protein product: CASRLDRVSYDEQYF.

In its sample, this clone was seen a few times. The chain is built from TRBV9 and TRBJ1-2; 7 nucleotides align to TRBD1. Germline CDR1 is SGDLS and CDR2 is YYNGEE. V was pared by 1 base and J by 6 bases, with 6 bases of the junction left unmatched. The CDR3 extends over 14 amino acids. CDR3 residues: CASSVTGAFDGYTF. The DNA for the CDR3 is TGTGCCAGCAGCGTAACAGGGGCGTTCGATGGCTACACCTTC. Supplemented by reference TRBV9 and TRBJ1-2, the full variable domain reads DSGVTQTPKHLITATGQRVTLRCSPRSGDLSVYWYQQSLDQGLQFLIQYYNGEERAKGNILERFSAQQFPDLHSELNLSSLELGDSALYFCASSVTGAFDGYTFGSGTRLTVV.

This clone was seen a handful of times. This chain connects TRBV7-2 to TRBJ2-7; D is ambiguous. CDR1 and CDR2 from the germline V gene are SGHTA and FQGNSA. V was pared by 1 base and J by 1 base, with 11 bases between. The length of the CDR3 is 15 residues. CDR3 residues: CASSLGNGSSYEQYF. CDR3 coding DNA: TGTGCCAGCAGCTTAGGAAATGGCAGTTCCTACGAGCAGTACTTC.

The chain recombines TRBV2 with TRBJ1-5; tentative D call: TRBD1 (6 bases). Looked up from germline, CDR1 is SNHLY and CDR2 is FYNNEI. V lost 7 bases, J lost 0 bases, and 16 bases lay in between. This CDR3 is built from 16 residues. The CDR3 DNA reads TGTGCCAGCAAGGGGGAGAAGGCTTATAGCAATCAGCCCCAGCATTTT. Translation gives CASKGEKAYSNQPQHF.

The V call is TRBV5-1, the J call TRBJ2-3, with 7 bases identical to TRBD2. The CDR3 length is 17 residues. V trimming: 0 bases; J trimming: 5 bases; junction bases outside the gene matches: 12. The germline V gene has CDR1 SGHRS and CDR2 YFSETQ. In nucleotides, the CDR3 is TGCGCCAGCAGCTTGGTTGGGCCCGTCGGGGGGAAAGATACGCAGTATTTT. This gives the protein CASSLVGPVGGKDTQYF.